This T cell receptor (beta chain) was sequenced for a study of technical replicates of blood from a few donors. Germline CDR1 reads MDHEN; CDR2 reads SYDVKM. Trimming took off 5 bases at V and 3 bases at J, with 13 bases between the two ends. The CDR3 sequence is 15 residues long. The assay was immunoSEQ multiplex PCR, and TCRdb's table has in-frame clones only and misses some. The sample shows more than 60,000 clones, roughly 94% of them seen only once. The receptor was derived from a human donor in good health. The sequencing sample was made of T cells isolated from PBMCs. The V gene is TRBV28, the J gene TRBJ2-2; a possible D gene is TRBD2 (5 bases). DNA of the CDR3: TGTGCCAGCAGTCTCGGGATTTTGGACACCGGGGAGCTGTTTTTT. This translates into CASSLGILDTGELFF.